This T cell receptor beta chain appears in the sequencing data of a study of long-term antiretroviral therapy in people with HIV (dated by TCRdb to about 2022). A note on the overall study: The earliest samples were collected about a decade before the 2015 WHO recommendation for immediate ART, when ART was typically delayed until CD4 counts fell. Whether ART initiation and durable HIV suppression were associated with changes in peripheral blood TRB repertoire composition and diversity was tested in a retrospective serial study. From fewer than 35 adults with confirmed HIV infection, the cohort provided 150 to 200 cryopreserved PBMC samples, gathered serially across a mean of approximately six years (range 1-12). Of the roughly 30 participants with HIV, 10 to 11 were female. No cross-contamination during QIAcube processing was shown when test extractions of a monoclonal T-cell line were performed alongside some 33 polyclonal samples. The full study reports these points: The samples span the years 2004 to 2017, and the ART regimens used may be less effective than current regimens. Inferences about post-ART repertoire changes are limited because no data were available on ART adherence, viral resistance or therapy changes. The repertoire was dominated across all time points by expanded TRB clones identified before ART initiation, although this dominance was seen to fluctuate and to decrease in many PLHIV after ART. ART initiation was associated with a significant increase in TRB diversity, but diversity stayed significantly below transplant donor controls even after long-term ART. Because cell numbers in pre-ART samples were limited, unsorted PBMC were profiled instead of sorted CD4+ and CD8+ T cells. Compared with controls, HIV repertoires had narrower CDR3 length ranges, and the network structure pointed to an antigen-experienced repertoire that shifted only slightly toward naive after ART. Because PBMC availability was limited, only the TCR beta chain was sequenced, with no alpha chain pairing.

Notes on this clone: The antigen this receptor binds is unknown. Qualities for individual bases were not recorded, and no much larger clone is one base off.

CDR1 and CDR2, per the germline V gene (reference sequence), are SGHNT and YYREEE. V and J are truncated by 1 base and 3 bases respectively, leaving an intervening sequence of 13 bases. Spanning cysteine to phenylalanine, the CDR3 consists of 15 amino acids. Of all the DNA, just the CDR3 is kept, 45 bases in frame from base 1. To be included, a participant needed at least one PBMC sample from before ART initiation plus at least two post-ART samples. All participants with HIV were treated in the United States of America. Before DNA extraction, cryopreserved samples containing about 0.9-11 million PBMC were thawed and washed. At the time of the earliest PBMC sample, participants with HIV were aged between roughly 20 and 60 years. PBMC samples were contributed by each participant from 1-4 timepoints before ART initiation and 2-8 timepoints after ART initiation, with a median of 7 samples. For every participant, serial HIV viral load, CD4+ T-cell count, ART history and demographic data were obtained. Genomic DNA was extracted from unsorted PBMC with a Qiagen kit on a QIAcube, processed in batches of 12 samples.

The immunoSEQ hsTCRB v3.0 assay was used at survey level resolution for TRB variable region sequencing. A depth of about 35,000-50,000 T-cell genomes per sample was targeted for TRB sequencing. An Illumina MiSeq with a v3 150-cycle kit was used to sequence the pooled TRB libraries. The original methods were these. Repertoire analysis was run in R within a reproducible Nextflow workflow that covered QC, data transformation and analysis. LymphoSeq2, an R package for exploring AIRR-Seq data, was used to implement the custom analyses. Several samples that produced fewer than 5000 total TRB sequences were removed, so approximately 170 HIV repertoires were analyzed. Among the roughly 180 retained HIV repertoires, about 57 were collected before ART initiation and 120 to 130 after ART initiation. Repertoires were downsampled to 5000 TRB nucleotide sequences, with summary statistics averaged over 100 downsampling iterations. Only TRB sequences with CDR3 regions of at least seven amino acids were retained for analysis. Diversity was assessed using a clonality score derived from Shannon entropy and using the Gini coefficient. Repertoire networks linked the top 5000 CDR3 amino acid sequences whenever two sequences differed by an edit distance of one. GLIPH2 predicted antigen specificity groups and MHC restriction for TRB CDR3 amino acid sequences. CDR3 amino acid sequences were matched against VDJdb and McPAS-TCR to flag known CMV, EBV, HIV or tissue antigen associations. Pre-ART, post-ART and control groups were compared with Wilcoxon signed-rank tests and Holm-Bonferroni correction. TCRdb provides this immuneACCESS table in a form limited to in-frame rearrangements. Some clones are lacking; in checked studies, under half of them reflect an unresolved V gene, and why the rest are absent is not known. The DNA was the basis for D and trimming; V, J and clone size are from that table. The sample table holds approximately 35,000 clones, of which less than 98% were seen once. About 2.9% of the sample belongs to the ten largest clones.

The receptor's source is a man younger than 45 with HIV. The sample was unsorted PBMCs, taken 6.9 years after starting antiretroviral therapy. The chain links TRBV5-4 with TRBJ1-1; the D segment could be TRBD1, given 5 matching bases. The DNA sequence follows: TGTGCCAGCAGCTTGATGGAGGGGATGGACACTGAAGCTTTCTTT. The translation is CASSLMEGMDTEAFF.